This section outlines one T cell receptor (beta chain) sequence together with its context. The protocol was immunoSEQ multiplex PCR, while the TCRdb copy is restricted to in-frame clones and leaves out a portion. The data show about 140,000 clones, more than 75% seen once. The data stem from a study of blood T cell repertoires in COVID-19. Sequencing was performed on peripheral blood. The receptor was derived from a woman aged 45-65 years with active or convalescent COVID-19.

CDR3 amino acids: CASSPGLAGGFSGANVLTF. Written as DNA, the CDR3 is TGTGCCAGCAGTCCCGGACTAGCGGGGGGCTTCTCTGGGGCCAACGTCCTGACTTTC. V and J are TRBV6-2 or TRBV6-3 and TRBJ2-6; 14 positions match TRBD2. Germline CDR1 is MNHEY and CDR2 is SVGEGT. Trimming cost V 5 bases and J 0 bases; bases outside gene matches: 6. The CDR3 runs to 19 residues.